These T cell receptor beta chains were read from a single sample in a study of blood T cell repertoires in COVID-19. Generated by immunoSEQ multiplex PCR, the TCRdb table keeps only in-frame clones and is missing some. The sample shows about 62,000 clones, roughly 90% of them seen only once. Sample: peripheral blood. These receptors came from a human donor in a cohort sampled during active COVID-19. Each CDR3 is given with its conserved first and last residue. D genes are given only for firm matches. The size entry is marked missing in some rows and otherwise reads once, few, many or a size class.

abundance: NA; v_gene: TRBV3-1/TRBV3-2; j_gene: TRBJ2-5; d_gene: TRBD2; CDR3nt: TGTGCCAGCAGCCAAGTGGGACCGGGAGGGAAGGAGACCCAGTACTTC; CDR3aa: CASSQVGPGGKETQYF
abundance: NA; v_gene: TRBV19; j_gene: TRBJ1-6; d_gene: NA; CDR3nt: TGTGCCAGTAGTCCAGGGATACGTAATTCACCCCTCCACTTT; CDR3aa: CASSPGIRNSPLHF
abundance: once; v_gene: TRBV5-4; j_gene: TRBJ1-2; d_gene: TRBD1; CDR3nt: TGTGCCAGCAGCTTTTCCGGGACAGCGAATGGCTACACCTTC; CDR3aa: CASSFSGTANGYTF
abundance: NA; v_gene: TRBV11-2; j_gene: TRBJ2-1; d_gene: NA; CDR3nt: TGTGCCAGCAGCTTAAGGTCAGACAGGTCTAGGAGTGAGCAGTTCTTC; CDR3aa: CASSLRSDRSRSEQFF
abundance: NA; v_gene: TRBV7-6; j_gene: TRBJ2-1; d_gene: TRBD2; CDR3nt: TGTGCCAGCAGCTCTCTAGCGGGATTCTACAATGAGCAGTTCTTC; CDR3aa: CASSSLAGFYNEQFF
abundance: once; v_gene: TRBV10-1; j_gene: TRBJ2-1; d_gene: TRBD1; CDR3nt: TGCGCCAGCAGTGAGTCCGGACAGGCTATCTATGAGCAGTTCTTC; CDR3aa: CASSESGQAIYEQFF
abundance: NA; v_gene: TRBV2; j_gene: TRBJ1-1; d_gene: TRBD1; CDR3nt: TGTGCCAGCAGTGAAGTTGTCAGGGGGTTTGGTAACACTGAAGCTTTCTTT; CDR3aa: CASSEVVRGFGNTEAFF
abundance: NA; v_gene: TRBV19; j_gene: TRBJ1-5; d_gene: NA; CDR3nt: TGTGCCAGTAGTTCTGGCAGCCGTGGACTTAATCAGCCCCAGCATTTT; CDR3aa: CASSSGSRGLNQPQHF
abundance: NA; v_gene: TRBV18; j_gene: TRBJ2-5; d_gene: TRBD2; CDR3nt: TGTGCCAGCTCACCGGGACTAAAAGAGACCCAGTACTTC; CDR3aa: CASSPGLKETQYF
abundance: NA; v_gene: TRBV6-2/TRBV6-3; j_gene: TRBJ1-1; d_gene: NA; CDR3nt: TGTGCCAGCAGTAAGGACTACAGTCTTGAAGCTTTCTTT; CDR3aa: CASSKDYSLEAFF
abundance: NA; v_gene: TRBV9; j_gene: TRBJ1-2; d_gene: NA; CDR3nt: TGTGCCAGCAGCGCGGACTTCTATGGCTACACCTTC; CDR3aa: CASSADFYGYTF
abundance: few; v_gene: TRBV4-2; j_gene: TRBJ2-7; d_gene: TRBD1; CDR3nt: TGTGCCAGCAGTCCCGGGACAGGGGTTCCCTACGAGCAGTACTTC; CDR3aa: CASSPGTGVPYEQYF
abundance: NA; v_gene: TRBV2; j_gene: TRBJ1-1; d_gene: TRBD1; CDR3nt: TGTGCCAGCAGCACAGGGGGCGACACTGAAGCTTTCTTT; CDR3aa: CASSTGGDTEAFF
abundance: NA; v_gene: TRBV10-1; j_gene: TRBJ1-1; d_gene: TRBD1; CDR3nt: TGCGCCAGCAGCGCGACGACAGGGATCTCATCTGAAGCTTTCTTT; CDR3aa: CASSATTGISSEAFF
abundance: NA; v_gene: TRBV2; j_gene: TRBJ2-5; d_gene: TRBD2; CDR3nt: TGTGCCAGCAGTCCGTTGGCTAGCGGAGAGACCCAGTACTTC; CDR3aa: CASSPLASGETQYF
abundance: NA; v_gene: TRBV28; j_gene: TRBJ2-5; d_gene: NA; CDR3nt: TGTGCCAGCAGCCTTATCCCCGAGGTTGAGACCCAGTACTTC; CDR3aa: CASSLIPEVETQYF
abundance: few; v_gene: TRBV27; j_gene: TRBJ1-1; d_gene: NA; CDR3nt: TGTGCCAGCAGTTTATCTTTAAATACTGAAGCTTTCTTT; CDR3aa: CASSLSLNTEAFF
abundance: NA; v_gene: TRBV5-6; j_gene: TRBJ2-1; d_gene: TRBD1; CDR3nt: TGTGCCAGCAGCTTTCGGGGGACAGGAGTCTACAATGAGCAGTTCTTC; CDR3aa: CASSFRGTGVYNEQFF
abundance: NA; v_gene: TRBV19; j_gene: TRBJ2-7; d_gene: TRBD1; CDR3nt: TGTGCCACCCAGGGACAGGGATTAGCGCAGTACTTC; CDR3aa: CATQGQGLAQYF
abundance: few; v_gene: TRBV4-2; j_gene: TRBJ2-7; d_gene: NA; CDR3nt: TGTGCCAGCAGCCACCTATCCGGGACTGCATACTACGAGCAGTACTTC; CDR3aa: CASSHLSGTAYYEQYF
abundance: NA; v_gene: TRBV9; j_gene: TRBJ2-7; d_gene: TRBD2; CDR3nt: TGTGCCAGCAGCTCGGGACTAGCCTACGAGCAGTACTTC; CDR3aa: CASSSGLAYEQYF
abundance: NA; v_gene: TRBV19; j_gene: TRBJ1-4; d_gene: TRBD1; CDR3nt: TGTGCCAGTAGTGGGACAGGGGGCGGAAAACTGTTTTTT; CDR3aa: CASSGTGGGKLFF
abundance: once; v_gene: TRBV19; j_gene: TRBJ1-6; d_gene: TRBD1; CDR3nt: TGTGCCAGTACGGACAGGAGCTCCTATAATTCACCCCTCCACTTT; CDR3aa: CASTDRSSYNSPLHF
abundance: NA; v_gene: TRBV3-1/TRBV3-2; j_gene: TRBJ1-1; d_gene: NA; CDR3nt: TGTGCCAGCAGTTCGACAGGCCAACCGAACACTGAAGCTTTCTTT; CDR3aa: CASSSTGQPNTEAFF
abundance: NA; v_gene: TRBV10-3; j_gene: TRBJ2-7; d_gene: TRBD2; CDR3nt: TGTGCCATCAGTGACGGACTAGCTAATTTAGACGAGCAGTACTTC; CDR3aa: CAISDGLANLDEQYF
abundance: NA; v_gene: TRBV6-2/TRBV6-3; j_gene: TRBJ2-7; d_gene: TRBD2; CDR3nt: TGTGCCAGCAGTCGCCGACTAGCCCTCTACGAGCAGTACTTC; CDR3aa: CASSRRLALYEQYF
abundance: NA; v_gene: TRBV9; j_gene: TRBJ2-7; d_gene: TRBD1; CDR3nt: TGTGCCAGCAGCGTCGGGACAGGGGCCTCCTACGAGCAGTACTTC; CDR3aa: CASSVGTGASYEQYF
abundance: NA; v_gene: TRBV19; j_gene: TRBJ2-7; d_gene: NA; CDR3nt: TGTGCCAGTAGCCCAGGGGCGGGCTACGAGCAGTACTTC; CDR3aa: CASSPGAGYEQYF
abundance: few; v_gene: TRBV19; j_gene: TRBJ1-5; d_gene: NA; CDR3nt: TGTGCCAGCGAGTGGGAGCCCAGAGGCAATCAGCCCCAGCATTTT; CDR3aa: CASEWEPRGNQPQHF
abundance: NA; v_gene: TRBV29-1; j_gene: TRBJ2-1; d_gene: TRBD2; CDR3nt: TGCAGCGTTGAAGCTCTCGGGACTAGCAGGGGTGAGCAGTTCTTC; CDR3aa: CSVEALGTSRGEQFF